This TCR beta chain comes out of a study of chemoradiotherapy in HPV16-positive cancers (dated by TCRdb to between 2020 and 2023). Looking at the study overall: Functional T-cell assays on cells from two HPV16-positive patients defined candidate HPV-specific T-cell clones and common TCR motifs. Next, the candidate HPV-specific TCRs and motifs were followed in TCR repertoires from around 87 patients with HPV-related cancers. Whether T-cell immunity against the HPV oncoproteins E6 and E7 changes during chemoradiotherapy and whether survival is affected by this immunity were examined in the study.

Library preparation employed the immunoSEQ multiplex PCR assay. Not all clones reach the TCRdb copy of this immuneACCESS table, which keeps in-frame sequences only. Checked studies attribute under half of the gap to unresolved V genes and leave the rest unexplained. The sample table records under 2,500 clones; 73% of these occur just once. Of the sample, roughly 30% falls within the top ten clones. Via the germline V gene, CDR1 is KGHSH and CDR2 LQKENI. V is cut by 3 bases and J by 4 bases, and the space between the germline ends is 12 bases. CDR3 length: 14 amino acids, cysteine to phenylalanine. This entry keeps only the CDR3 DNA: 42 bases, framed from base 1. Because repertoires were sampled repeatedly during chemoradiotherapy, clonal expansion in the tumor microenvironment could be followed. Summary of the overall study and its limitations: Improved recurrence-free survival in HPV16-positive patients was associated with expansion of HPV-responsive T cells during chemoradiotherapy. The functional definition of HPV-specific T cells was derived from only two HPV16-positive patients, and the survival association was reported for HPV16-positive patients. Expansion of candidate HPV-specific clones and E7-related TCR motifs was observed in the tumor microenvironment during treatment, whereas no such expansion was observed for non-HPV-specific T cells.

For this clone: Its antigen has not been determined. No much larger clonotype is one base removed from it; base qualities were not supplied.

The clonotype was recovered from a human donor with HPV-associated anogenital cancer. The chain is made from TRBV18 and TRBJ1-2; a confident D gene designation cannot be given. Sampling was performed from a patient who underwent chemoradiotherapy. This receptor carries the CDR3 CASSPRTDLYGYTF. The nucleotides read TGTGCCAGCTCACCCAGGACGGACCTCTATGGCTACACCTTC.